One sample yielded the 20 T cell receptor beta chains listed below, sequenced in a study of Ad26.COV2.S vaccination and SARS-CoV-2 variants. Specified treatment: around 19 received Ad26.COV2.S at low or high dose, single or two shots; five or six received placebo; per-sample allocation not given. Repertoires come from day 63 after the first vaccine or placebo injection. Only in-frame clones appear in the TCRdb table, and some are missing; sequencing was by immunoSEQ multiplex PCR. The repertoire holds 300,000 to 400,000 clones, with roughly 90% as singletons. Sequenced here: peripheral blood, sampled in a trial of Ad26.COV2.S vaccine versus placebo. These receptors were obtained from a person aged 18-65 years who received the Ad26.COV2.S COVID-19 vaccine or a placebo.

V gene TRBV6-2 or TRBV6-3 combines with J gene TRBJ2-3, with no clear D. V was cut by 4 bases and J by 2 bases, with 10 bases left in between. CDR3 size: 14 residues. Germline V gene data show CDR1 as MNHEY and CDR2 as SVGEGT. The CDR3: CASSWWGNTDTQYF. CDR3 coding DNA: TGTGCCAGCAGTTGGTGGGGTAACACAGATACGCAGTATTTT.

The chain recombines TRBV7-9 with TRBJ1-2, with 11 bases identical to TRBD1. The germline V gene encodes CDR1 SEHNR and CDR2 FQNEAQ (reference sequence). The J segment lost 3 bases and the V segment lost 7 bases, leaving 16 bases of the junction unmatched. The CDR3 loop spans 18 amino acids. CDR3 residues: CASTYLPGQGARDYGYTF. In nucleotides, the CDR3 is TGTGCCAGCACCTACCTGCCCGGACAGGGGGCGAGGGACTATGGCTACACCTTC. Variable domain in full (rest from reference TRBV7-9 and TRBJ1-2): DTGVSQNPRHKITKRGQNVTFRCDPISEHNRLYWYRQTLGQGPEFLTYFQNEAQLEKSRLLSDRFSAERPKGSFSTLEIQRTEQGDSAMYLCASTYLPGQGARDYGYTFGSGTRLTVV.

This chain links TRBV6-1 with TRBJ1-2, with D possibly TRBD1 on 5 matching bases. V lost 3 bases, J lost 4 bases, and 9 bases lay in between. Germline CDR1 reads MNHNS; CDR2 reads SASEGT. The CDR3 is made up of 13 amino acids. CDR3 DNA: TGTGCCAGCAGTGAGGGGACTTTCTATGGCTACACCTTC. It translates to CASSEGTFYGYTF.

The gene calls are TRBV11-2 and TRBJ2-1; no clear D. Germline V gives CDR1 SGHAT, CDR2 FQNNGV. V was trimmed by 4 bases and J by 6 bases, leaving 10 bases between them. The CDR3 contains 13 residues. This CDR3 is CASSWNLVNEQFF. For the CDR3, the DNA is TGTGCCAGCAGCTGGAATCTAGTCAATGAGCAGTTCTTC.

The rearrangement joins TRBV5-6 to TRBJ1-1; D might be TRBD1 (5 bases). Trimming left V 0 bases short and J 2 bases short, with 17 bases between. This CDR3 comprises 17 residues. CDR1 and CDR2 (germline): SGHDT, YYEEEE. CDR3 DNA: TGTGCCAGCAGCTTGGTCGATCGTGGGGGAGGTAACACTGAAGCTTTCTTT. Translated: CASSLVDRGGGNTEAFF.

The rearrangement links TRBV5-8 to TRBJ1-5, with no clear D. The germline gives CDR1 SGHTS, CDR2 YDEGEE. Trimming removed 4 bases at V and 0 bases at J, with 11 bases between. This CDR3 region has 15 residues. The CDR3 coding sequence is TGTGCCAGCAGCACCGGAGACAATAGCAATCAGCCCCAGCATTTT. Amino acid sequence: CASSTGDNSNQPQHF.

The V gene is TRBV5-1, the J gene TRBJ1-2, with D possibly TRBD1 on 6 matching bases. The germline CDR1 and CDR2 sequences are SGHRS and YFSETQ. V was clipped by 5 bases and J by 2 bases, with 10 bases between them. This CDR3 spans 13 amino acids. Here the CDR3 DNA reads TGCGCCAGCAGTCCAGGACAGAACTATGGCTACACCTTC. As protein: CASSPGQNYGYTF.

CDR3 protein: CASSYHQDRSNTEAFF. The DNA of the CDR3 is TGTGCCAGCAGTTACCACCAGGACAGATCGAACACTGAAGCTTTCTTT. V and J are TRBV6-5 and TRBJ1-1; the D gene is possibly TRBD1 (6 bases). The V gene lost 2 bases and the J gene lost 1 base, with 14 bases spanning the gap. Germline CDR1 MNHEY, CDR2 SVGAGI. The CDR3 runs to 16 residues.

The chain combines TRBV7-8 with TRBJ1-6; D ambiguous. This CDR3 has 16 amino acids. Germline values: CDR1 SGHVS, CDR2 FQNEAQ. Trimming left V 2 bases short and J 1 base short, with 9 bases between. The CDR3 coding sequence is TGTGCCAGCAGCTTATGGGGTAGTTCCTATAATTCACCCCTCCACTTT. Protein sequence: CASSLWGSSYNSPLHF.

The gene calls are TRBV6-6 and TRBJ1-6; D possibly corresponds to TRBD1 (5 bases). V was pared by 2 bases and J by 7 bases, with 9 bases between. The CDR3 is made up of 14 amino acids. The germline CDR1 and CDR2 sequences are MNHNY and SVGAGI (reference sequence). CDR3 bases: TGTGCCAGCAGTTACGACAGAGTCAATTCACCCCTCCACTTT. This encodes CASSYDRVNSPLHF.

A few counts support this clone. The J gene is TRBJ2-7, the V gene TRBV27, with a tentative D call TRBD2 (7 bases). The V end lost 8 bases, the J end lost 3 bases, and 17 bases lay between the germline ends. The germline V gene encodes CDR1 MNHEY and CDR2 SMNVEV (reference sequence). The CDR3 is made up of 14 amino acids. For the CDR3, the DNA is TGTGCCAGCCCCGGGGCGGGGGCAAACTACGAGCAGTACTTC. Protein sequence: CASPGAGANYEQYF.

The rearrangement links TRBV14 to TRBJ2-2, with 7 positions matching TRBD1. Germline V CDR1 and CDR2: SGHDN, FVKESK. This CDR3 contains 14 residues. The V segment lost 5 bases and the J segment 6 bases; nucleotides outside the gene matches: 6. The CDR3 sequence: CASSETGVPGELFF. CDR3 DNA: TGTGCCAGCAGCGAAACAGGGGTTCCCGGGGAGCTGTTTTTT.

The chain combines TRBV19 with TRBJ2-7, with 8 bases aligning to TRBD2. In germline, CDR1 is LNHDA, CDR2 SQIVND (reference sequence). Trimming removed 3 bases from V and 2 bases from J; junction bases left unmatched: 6. The CDR3 loop spans 15 amino acids. Here the CDR3 reads CASSIYGGETYEQYF. As DNA, the CDR3 is TGTGCCAGTAGTATTTACGGGGGGGAGACCTACGAGCAGTACTTC.

The chain employs TRBV4-1 and TRBJ2-5; D unclear. CDR1 MGHRA and CDR2 YSYEKL come from the germline V gene. V was trimmed by 0 bases and J by 4 bases, leaving 9 bases between them. The CDR3 runs 14 residues. This chain's CDR3 is CASSQDAFRETQYF. CDR3 nucleotide sequence: TGCGCCAGCAGCCAAGATGCGTTTAGAGAGACCCAGTACTTC.

The J gene is TRBJ1-1, the V gene TRBV5-6, with 7 bases fitting TRBD1. V was clipped by 4 bases and J by 11 bases; unmatched bases: 8. This CDR3 region has 12 residues. Germline V gene data show CDR1 as SGHDT and CDR2 as YYEEEE. CDR3: CASSQRGLWAFF. CDR3 bases: TGTGCCAGCAGCCAAAGGGGGCTTTGGGCTTTCTTT.

This clone was seen a single time. The chain recombines TRBV23-1 with TRBJ2-7; 9 nucleotides line up with TRBD1. TRBV23-1 is noted as an ORF with a role that remains uncertain. V gave up 3 bases and J gave up 0 bases; unmatched junction bases: 15. The CDR3 spans 19 residues. The CDR3 is CASSHTKPLTGGSSYEQYV. CDR3 nucleotides: TGCGCCAGCAGTCACACAAAACCCTTAACAGGGGGCAGCTCCTACGAGCAGTACGTC.

V and J are TRBV4-2 and TRBJ2-1; D gene ambiguous. Germline assignment: CDR1 LGHNA and CDR2 YNFKEQ. Trimming removed 1 base at V and 2 bases at J, with 9 bases between. CDR3 size: 15 residues. This CDR3 reads CASSQGMITYNEQFF. The CDR3 DNA reads TGTGCCAGCAGCCAAGGTATGATAACCTACAATGAGCAGTTCTTC.

This chain connects TRBV29-1 to TRBJ2-1; no definite D call. V lost 4 bases and J lost 2, with 6 bases in between. Looked up from germline, CDR1 is SQVTM and CDR2 is ANQGSEA. CDR3 size: 12 residues. The CDR3 region is CSVAAAYNEQFF. In nucleotides, the CDR3 is TGCAGCGTTGCGGCCGCCTACAATGAGCAGTTCTTC.

V gene TRBV6-1 combines with J gene TRBJ1-5, with 7 bases aligning to TRBD1. Germline trimming cut 4 bases from V and 0 bases from J; bases unmatched to any gene: 6. CDR3 length: 16 residues. Germline loops: CDR1 MNHNS, CDR2 SASEGT. This chain's CDR3 is CASSASGGYSNQPQHF. CDR3 DNA sequence: TGTGCCAGCAGTGCCTCAGGGGGATATAGCAATCAGCCCCAGCATTTT.

The chain links TRBV3-1 (or the pseudogene TRBV3-2) to TRBJ2-5; no reliable D call. The CDR3 loop spans 14 amino acids. Germline V gives CDR1 LGHDT, CDR2 YNNKEL (reference sequence). Trimming pared 0 bases from V and 2 bases from J, leaving 7 bases between. The CDR3 region is CASSQDRIQETQYF. The CDR3 DNA reads TGTGCCAGCAGCCAAGATAGGATTCAAGAGACCCAGTACTTC.